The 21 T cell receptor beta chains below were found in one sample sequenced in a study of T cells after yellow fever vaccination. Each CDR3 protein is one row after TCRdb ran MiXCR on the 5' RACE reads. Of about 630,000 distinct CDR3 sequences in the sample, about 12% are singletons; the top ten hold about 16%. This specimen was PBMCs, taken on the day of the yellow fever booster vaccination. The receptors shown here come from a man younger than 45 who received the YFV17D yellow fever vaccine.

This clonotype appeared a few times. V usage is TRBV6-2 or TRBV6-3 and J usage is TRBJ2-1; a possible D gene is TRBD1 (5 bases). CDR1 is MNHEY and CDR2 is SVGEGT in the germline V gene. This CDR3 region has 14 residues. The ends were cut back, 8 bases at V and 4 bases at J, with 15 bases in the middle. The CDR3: CASSRQRQYNEQFF. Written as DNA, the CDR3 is TGTGCCAGCTCCCGACAGAGACAATACAATGAGCAGTTCTTC.

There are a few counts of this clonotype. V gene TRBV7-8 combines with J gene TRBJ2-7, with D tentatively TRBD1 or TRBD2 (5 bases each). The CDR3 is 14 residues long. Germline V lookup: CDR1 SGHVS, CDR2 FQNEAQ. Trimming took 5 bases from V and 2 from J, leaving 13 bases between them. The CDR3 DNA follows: TGTGCCAGCAGCCCGGGACGGTTGACCTACGAGCAGTACTTC. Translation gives CASSPGRLTYEQYF.

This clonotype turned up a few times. The CDR3 bases are TGCGCCAGCACTGAGGGCTCGAATGAAAAACTGTTTTTT. Translated, it gives CASTEGSNEKLFF. The chain has TRBV5-1 and TRBJ1-4; no clear D gene. V was trimmed by 6 bases and J by 5 bases, leaving 11 bases between them. The V gene's germline CDR1 is SGHRS and CDR2 YFSETQ. The CDR3 extends over 13 amino acids. The variable domain in full, with the rest retrieved from reference TRBV5-1 and TRBJ1-4, is KAGVTQTPRYLIKTRGQQVTLSCSPISGHRSVSWYQQTPGQGLQFLFEYFSETQRNKGNFPGRFSGRQFSNSRSEMNVSTLELGDSALYLCASTEGSNEKLFFGSGTQLSVL.

The chain's CDR3 is CASSQEGIAGGVEQFF. CDR3 in DNA: TGCGCCAGCAGCCAAGAGGGGATAGCGGGAGGCGTTGAGCAGTTCTTC. The gene calls are TRBV4-1 and TRBJ2-1, with 10 bases aligning to TRBD2. V was clipped by 0 bases and J by 9 bases; unmatched bases: 8. This CDR3 has 16 amino acids. Germline V gives CDR1 MGHRA, CDR2 YSYEKL.

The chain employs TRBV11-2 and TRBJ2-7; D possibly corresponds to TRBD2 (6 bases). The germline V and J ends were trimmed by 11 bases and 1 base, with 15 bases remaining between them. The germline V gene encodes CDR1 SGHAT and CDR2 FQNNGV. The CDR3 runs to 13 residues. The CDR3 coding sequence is TGTGCCGGGATGGGGACTGGATCCTACGAGCAGTACTTC. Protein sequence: CAGMGTGSYEQYF.

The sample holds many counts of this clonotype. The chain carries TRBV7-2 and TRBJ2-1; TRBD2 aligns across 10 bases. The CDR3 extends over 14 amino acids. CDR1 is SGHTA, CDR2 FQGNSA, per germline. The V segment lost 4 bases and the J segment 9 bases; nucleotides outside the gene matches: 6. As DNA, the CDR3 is TGTGCCAGCAGCTCAGCGGGAGGGGGGGCTGAGCAGTTCTTC. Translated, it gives CASSSAGGGAEQFF.

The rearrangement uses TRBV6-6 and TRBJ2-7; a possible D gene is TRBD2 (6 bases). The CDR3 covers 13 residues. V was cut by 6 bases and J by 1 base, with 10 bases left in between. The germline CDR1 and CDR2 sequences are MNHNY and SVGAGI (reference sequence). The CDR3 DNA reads TGTGCCAGCAGAGAGGAGGGATCCTACGAGCAGTACTTC. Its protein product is CASREEGSYEQYF.

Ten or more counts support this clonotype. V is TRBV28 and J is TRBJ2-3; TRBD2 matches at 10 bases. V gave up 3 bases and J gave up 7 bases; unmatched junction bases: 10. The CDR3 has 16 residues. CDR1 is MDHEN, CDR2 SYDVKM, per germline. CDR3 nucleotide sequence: TGTGCCAGCAGTTTCCCTTCAGCGGGAGGGCCAAATACGCAGTATTTT. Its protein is CASSFPSAGGPNTQYF.

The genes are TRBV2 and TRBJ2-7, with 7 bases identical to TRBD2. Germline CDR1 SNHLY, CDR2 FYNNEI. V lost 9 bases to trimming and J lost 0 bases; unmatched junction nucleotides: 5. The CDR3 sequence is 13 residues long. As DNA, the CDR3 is TGTGCCAGTCTTCTAGCGGTCTCCTACGAGCAGTACTTC. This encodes CASLLAVSYEQYF.

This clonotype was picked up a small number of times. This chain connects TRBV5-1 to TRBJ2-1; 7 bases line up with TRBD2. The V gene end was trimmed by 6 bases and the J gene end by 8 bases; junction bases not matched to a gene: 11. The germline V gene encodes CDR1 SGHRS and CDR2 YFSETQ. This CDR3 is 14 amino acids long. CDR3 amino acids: CASTRGGTRDEQFF. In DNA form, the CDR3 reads TGCGCCAGCACCCGGGGAGGGACCAGGGATGAGCAGTTCTTC. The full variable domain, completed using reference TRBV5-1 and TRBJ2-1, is KAGVTQTPRYLIKTRGQQVTLSCSPISGHRSVSWYQQTPGQGLQFLFEYFSETQRNKGNFPGRFSGRQFSNSRSEMNVSTLELGDSALYLCASTRGGTRDEQFFGPGTRLTVL.

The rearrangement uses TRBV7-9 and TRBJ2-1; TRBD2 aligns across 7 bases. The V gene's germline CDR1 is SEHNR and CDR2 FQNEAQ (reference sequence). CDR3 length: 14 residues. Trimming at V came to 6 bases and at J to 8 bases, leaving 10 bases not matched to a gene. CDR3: CASRWGGGPDEQFF. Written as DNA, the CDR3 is TGTGCCAGCAGATGGGGGGGAGGGCCGGATGAGCAGTTCTTC.

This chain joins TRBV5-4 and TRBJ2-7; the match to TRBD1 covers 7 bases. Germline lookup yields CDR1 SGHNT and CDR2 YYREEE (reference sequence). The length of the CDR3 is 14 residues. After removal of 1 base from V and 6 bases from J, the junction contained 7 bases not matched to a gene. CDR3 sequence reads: CASSLLTGPGEQYF. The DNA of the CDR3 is TGTGCCAGCAGCTTGTTGACAGGGCCCGGCGAGCAGTACTTC.

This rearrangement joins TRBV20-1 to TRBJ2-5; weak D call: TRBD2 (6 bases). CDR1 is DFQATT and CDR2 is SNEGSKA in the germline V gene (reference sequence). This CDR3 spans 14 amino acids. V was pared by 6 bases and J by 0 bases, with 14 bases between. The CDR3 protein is CSARLVLYQETQYF. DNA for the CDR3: TGCAGTGCCCGACTAGTCTTGTACCAAGAGACCCAGTACTTC.

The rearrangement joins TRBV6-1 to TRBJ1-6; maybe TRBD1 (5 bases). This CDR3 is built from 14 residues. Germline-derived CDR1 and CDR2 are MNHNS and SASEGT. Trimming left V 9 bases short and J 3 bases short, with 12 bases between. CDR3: CASTRDLYNSPLHF. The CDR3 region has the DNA TGTGCCAGTACTAGGGACCTCTATAATTCACCCCTCCACTTT.

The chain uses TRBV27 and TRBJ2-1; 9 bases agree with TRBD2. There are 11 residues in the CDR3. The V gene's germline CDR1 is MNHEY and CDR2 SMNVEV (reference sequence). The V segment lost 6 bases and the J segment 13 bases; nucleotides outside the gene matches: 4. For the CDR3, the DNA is TGTGCCAGCAGGAAGCGGGAGGAACAGTTCTTC. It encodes CASRKREEQFF.

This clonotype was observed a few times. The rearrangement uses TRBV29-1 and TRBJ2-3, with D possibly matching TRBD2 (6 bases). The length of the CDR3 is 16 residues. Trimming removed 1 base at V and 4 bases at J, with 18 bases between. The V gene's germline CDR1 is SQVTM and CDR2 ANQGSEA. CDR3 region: CSVEAIGGRFADTQYF. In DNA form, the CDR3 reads TGCAGCGTTGAAGCGATTGGAGGGAGGTTCGCAGATACGCAGTATTTT.

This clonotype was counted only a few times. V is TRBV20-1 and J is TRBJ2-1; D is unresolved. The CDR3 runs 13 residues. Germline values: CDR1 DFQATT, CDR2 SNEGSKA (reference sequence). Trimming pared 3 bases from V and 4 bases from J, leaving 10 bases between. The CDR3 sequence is CSARQQIYNEQFF. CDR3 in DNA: TGCAGTGCTAGGCAACAGATTTACAATGAGCAGTTCTTC.

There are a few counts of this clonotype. The CDR3 loop is CATIEGPDTGELFF. The CDR3 DNA sequence: TGTGCCACCATCGAGGGCCCCGACACCGGGGAGCTGTTTTTT. The V call is TRBV10-3, the J call TRBJ2-2, with a possible D match to TRBD2 (5 bases). In germline, CDR1 is ENHRY, CDR2 SYGVKD. Between the trimmed V and J ends, which lost 10 bases and 3 bases, there was a span of 15 bases. CDR3 length equals 14 residues.

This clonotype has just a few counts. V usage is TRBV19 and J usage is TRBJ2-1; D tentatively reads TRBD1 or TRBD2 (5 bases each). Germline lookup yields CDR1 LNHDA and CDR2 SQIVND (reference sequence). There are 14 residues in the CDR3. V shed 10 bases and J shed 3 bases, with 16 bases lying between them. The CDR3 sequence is CATSLGRVYNEQFF. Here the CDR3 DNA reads TGTGCCACCTCCCTGGGACGCGTCTACAATGAGCAGTTCTTC.

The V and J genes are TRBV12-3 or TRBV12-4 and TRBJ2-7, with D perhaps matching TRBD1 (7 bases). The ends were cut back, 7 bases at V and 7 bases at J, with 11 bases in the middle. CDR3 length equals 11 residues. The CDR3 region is CASNRGGEQYF. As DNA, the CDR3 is TGTGCCAGCAACAGGGGAGGTGAGCAGTACTTC.

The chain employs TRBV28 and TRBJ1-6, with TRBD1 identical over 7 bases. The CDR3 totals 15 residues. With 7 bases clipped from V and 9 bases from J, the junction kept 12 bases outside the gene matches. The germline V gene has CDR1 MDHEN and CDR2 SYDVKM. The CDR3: CASTLVRGGGSPLHF. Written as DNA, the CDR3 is TGTGCCAGCACTCTGGTCAGGGGGGGTGGTTCACCCCTCCACTTT.